The 10 T cell receptor beta chains reported below all come from one sample, sequenced in a study of blood T cells in healthy people across ages. A second PCR, run for about 6 to 12 cycles, used a sample-barcoded 5' primer plus a J-beta primer mix. TCRdb analysed the 5' RACE reads with MiXCR anew, one entry per CDR3 protein. This table holds hundreds of thousands of distinct CDR3 sequences, about 52% found once. Sequenced: blood. These receptors were taken from an older woman in good health.

This clonotype appeared many times. CDR3 region: CSVLVRDEQFF. Here the CDR3 DNA reads TGCAGCGTTCTGGTTAGGGATGAGCAGTTCTTC. This rearrangement joins TRBV29-1 to TRBJ2-1; D unclear. The V gene lost 5 bases and the J gene lost 8 bases, with 10 bases spanning the gap. The CDR3 covers 11 residues. Germline lookup yields CDR1 SQVTM and CDR2 ANQGSEA.

The chain joins TRBV4-2 to TRBJ2-1; 11 nucleotides agree with TRBD2. CDR3 length equals 19 residues. Unmatched junction bases numbered 10, after V lost 0 bases and J lost 3 bases. The germline V gene has CDR1 LGHNA and CDR2 YNFKEQ. CDR3 residues: CASSQDLTSGSSSYNEQFF. The DNA of the CDR3 is TGTGCCAGCAGCCAAGATTTAACTAGCGGGAGTTCGAGCTACAATGAGCAGTTCTTC.

J is TRBJ2-5 and V is TRBV5-1; D is undetermined. The V gene lost 4 bases and the J gene lost 3 bases, with 13 bases spanning the gap. The CDR3 spans 14 residues. Germline lookup yields CDR1 SGHRS and CDR2 YFSETQ. The CDR3 sequence is CASSVGPGEETQYF. In nucleotides, the CDR3 is TGCGCCAGCAGCGTCGGTCCAGGTGAAGAGACCCAGTACTTC. The full variable domain, its missing parts supplied by reference TRBV5-1 and TRBJ2-5, is KAGVTQTPRYLIKTRGQQVTLSCSPISGHRSVSWYQQTPGQGLQFLFEYFSETQRNKGNFPGRFSGRQFSNSRSEMNVSTLELGDSALYLCASSVGPGEETQYFGPGTRLLVL.

The chain combines TRBV7-6 with TRBJ2-7, with D uncertain. This CDR3 region has 14 residues. The V gene's germline CDR1 is SGHVS and CDR2 FNYEAQ. Between the trimmed V and J ends, which lost 1 base and 6 bases, there was a span of 13 bases. The CDR3 bases are TGTGCCAGCAGCTTAGATGAGTTGGTGTCCGAGCAGTACTTC. Translation gives CASSLDELVSEQYF.

This clonotype was seen a few times. This chain connects TRBV6-6 to TRBJ1-2; 7 bases are shared with TRBD1. Per germline, CDR1 MNHNY and CDR2 SVGAGI (reference sequence). CDR3 length: 13 residues. V shed 6 bases and J 4 bases; nucleotides not matched to a gene: 5. CDR3: CASSWGTAYGYTF. The CDR3 DNA reads as TGTGCCAGCAGCTGGGGGACAGCCTATGGCTACACCTTC.

The gene calls are TRBV5-1 and TRBJ1-1, with 9 nucleotides matching TRBD1. CDR3 length: 14 amino acids. V shed 2 bases and J 5 bases; nucleotides not matched to a gene: 4. The germline CDR1 and CDR2 sequences are SGHRS and YFSETQ. CDR3: CASSFTGGATEAFF. CDR3 DNA sequence: TGCGCCAGCAGCTTTACAGGGGGCGCGACTGAAGCTTTCTTT.

The chain couples TRBV6-5 to TRBJ2-4; TRBD1 agrees at 8 bases. The end of the DNA fits TRBJ2-7 better, so the J call may be wrong. This CDR3 has 14 residues. Germline V gene sequence: CDR1 MNHEY, CDR2 SVGAGI. The CDR3 loop is CASSSLTGESEQYF. For the CDR3, the DNA is TGTGCCAGCAGTTCCTTGACAGGGGAGAGCGAGCAGTACTTC.

This chain connects TRBV6-5 to TRBJ1-6; 10 bases line up with TRBD1. This CDR3 has 16 residues. CDR1 is MNHEY, CDR2 SVGAGI, per germline. J gave up 9 bases and V 0 bases, and 5 bases lay outside the gene matches. CDR3 amino acids: CASSYSIGQGGSPLHF. The CDR3 DNA sequence: TGTGCCAGCAGTTACTCGATCGGACAGGGGGGTTCACCCCTCCACTTT.

To note about this clonotype: The junction departs from the called germline gene at one end, perhaps through a read error. The V and J genes are TRBV28 and TRBJ2-7; maybe TRBD2 (6 bases). The J call may be mistaken, given a closer DNA end match to TRBJ2-5. The CDR3 has 14 residues. Germline lookup yields CDR1 MDHEN and CDR2 SYDVKM. The CDR3 region has the DNA TGTGCCGGCAGTTTTGGGGGGTTCGAGGAGACCCAGTACTTC. Encoded protein: CAGSFGGFEETQYF.

Concerning this clonotype: A read error may produce the germline difference seen at one junction end. The chain is built from TRBV6-2 or TRBV6-3 and TRBJ2-1; tentatively, D is TRBD1 (5 bases). The CDR3 spans 13 residues. Germline-derived CDR1 and CDR2 are MNHEY and SVGEGT. The CDR3 DNA reads as TGTGCCGGCAGTTACGACAGTTACAATGAGCAGTTCTTC. Protein sequence: CAGSYDSYNEQFF.